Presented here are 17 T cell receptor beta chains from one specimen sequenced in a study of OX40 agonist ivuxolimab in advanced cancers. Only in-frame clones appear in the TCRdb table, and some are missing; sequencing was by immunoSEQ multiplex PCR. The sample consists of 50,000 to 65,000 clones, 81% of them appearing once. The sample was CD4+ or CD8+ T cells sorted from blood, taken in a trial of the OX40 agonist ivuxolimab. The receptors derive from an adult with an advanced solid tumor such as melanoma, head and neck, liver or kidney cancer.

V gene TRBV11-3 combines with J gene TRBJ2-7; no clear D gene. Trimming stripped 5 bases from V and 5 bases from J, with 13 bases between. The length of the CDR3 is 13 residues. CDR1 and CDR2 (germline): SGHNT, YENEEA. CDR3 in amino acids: CASSRAVGHEQYF. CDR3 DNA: TGTGCCAGCAGCCGCGCCGTGGGCCACGAGCAGTACTTC.

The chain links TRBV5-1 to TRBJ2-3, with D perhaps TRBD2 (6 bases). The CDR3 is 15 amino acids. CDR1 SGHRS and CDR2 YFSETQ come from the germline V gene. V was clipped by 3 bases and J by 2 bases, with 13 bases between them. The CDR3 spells CASSWTDYNTDTQYF. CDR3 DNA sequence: TGCGCCAGCAGCTGGACGGACTATAACACAGATACGCAGTATTTT.

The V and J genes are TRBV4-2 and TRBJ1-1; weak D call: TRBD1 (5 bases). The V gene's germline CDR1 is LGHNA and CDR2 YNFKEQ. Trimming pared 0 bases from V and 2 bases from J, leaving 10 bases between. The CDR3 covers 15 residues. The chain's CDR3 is CASSQETAGNTEAFF. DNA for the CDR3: TGTGCCAGCAGCCAAGAGACAGCCGGCAACACTGAAGCTTTCTTT.

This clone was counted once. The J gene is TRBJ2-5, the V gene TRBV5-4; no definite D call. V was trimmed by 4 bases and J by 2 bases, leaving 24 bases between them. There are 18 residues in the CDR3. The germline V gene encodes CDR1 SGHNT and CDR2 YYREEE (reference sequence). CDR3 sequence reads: CASSLGPPSPMSQETQYF. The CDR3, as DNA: TGTGCCAGCAGCCTAGGACCCCCGAGCCCAATGTCTCAAGAGACCCAGTACTTC.

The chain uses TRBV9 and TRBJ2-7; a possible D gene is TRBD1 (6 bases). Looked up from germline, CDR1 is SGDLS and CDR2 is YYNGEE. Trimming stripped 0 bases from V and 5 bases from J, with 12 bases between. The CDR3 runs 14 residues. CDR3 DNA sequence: TGTGCCAGCAGCGTAGGAGGGGGTGGAAACGAGCAGTACTTC. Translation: CASSVGGGGNEQYF.

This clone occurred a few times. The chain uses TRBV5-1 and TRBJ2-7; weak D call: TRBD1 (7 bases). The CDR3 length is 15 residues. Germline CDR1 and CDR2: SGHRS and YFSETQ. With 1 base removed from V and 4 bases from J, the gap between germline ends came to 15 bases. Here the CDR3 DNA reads TGCGCCAGCAGCTTGCTGGAGGGGGCGGGTTACGAGCAGTACTTC. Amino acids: CASSLLEGAGYEQYF.

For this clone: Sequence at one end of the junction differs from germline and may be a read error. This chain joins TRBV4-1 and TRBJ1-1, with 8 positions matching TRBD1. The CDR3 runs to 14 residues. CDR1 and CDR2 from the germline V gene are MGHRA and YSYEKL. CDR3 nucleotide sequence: TGCGCCAGCAGCCAAGAGCCCGCCATTGGGACAGGAAGGTTT. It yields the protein CASSQEPAIGTGRF.

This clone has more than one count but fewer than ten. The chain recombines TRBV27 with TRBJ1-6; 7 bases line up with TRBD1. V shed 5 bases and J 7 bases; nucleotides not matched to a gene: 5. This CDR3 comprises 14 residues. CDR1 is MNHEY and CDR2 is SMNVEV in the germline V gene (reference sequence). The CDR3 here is CASSAHRGNSPLHF. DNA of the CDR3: TGTGCCAGCAGTGCCCACAGGGGAAATTCACCCCTCCACTTT.

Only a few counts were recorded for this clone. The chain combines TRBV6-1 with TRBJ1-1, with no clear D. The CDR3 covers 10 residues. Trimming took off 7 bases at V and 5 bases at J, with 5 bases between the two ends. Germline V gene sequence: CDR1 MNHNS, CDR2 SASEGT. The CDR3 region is CASTLTEAFF. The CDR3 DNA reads TGTGCCAGCACCCTTACTGAAGCTTTCTTT.

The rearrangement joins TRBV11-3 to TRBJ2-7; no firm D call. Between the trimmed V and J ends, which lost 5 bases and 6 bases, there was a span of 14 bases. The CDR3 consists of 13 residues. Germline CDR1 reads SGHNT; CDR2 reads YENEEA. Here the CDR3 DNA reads TGTGCCAGCAGCGGATCGGGCATCGGCGAGCAGTACTTC. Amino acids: CASSGSGIGEQYF.

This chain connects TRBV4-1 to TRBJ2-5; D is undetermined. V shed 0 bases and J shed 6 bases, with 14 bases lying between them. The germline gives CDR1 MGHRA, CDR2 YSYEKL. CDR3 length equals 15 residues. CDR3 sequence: CASSQDRTFQQTQYF. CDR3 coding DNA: TGCGCCAGCAGCCAAGATCGTACTTTCCAGCAGACCCAGTACTTC.

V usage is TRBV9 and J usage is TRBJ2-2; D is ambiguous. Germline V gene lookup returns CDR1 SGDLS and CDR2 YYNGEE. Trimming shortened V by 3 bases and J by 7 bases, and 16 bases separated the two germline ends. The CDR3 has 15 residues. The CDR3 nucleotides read TGTGCCAGCAGCGCTTCACACAACCCAAACGGGGAGCTGTTTTTT. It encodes CASSASHNPNGELFF. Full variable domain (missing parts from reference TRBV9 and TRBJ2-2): DSGVTQTPKHLITATGQRVTLRCSPRSGDLSVYWYQQSLDQGLQFLIQYYNGEERAKGNILERFSAQQFPDLHSELNLSSLELGDSALYFCASSASHNPNGELFFGEGSRLTVL.

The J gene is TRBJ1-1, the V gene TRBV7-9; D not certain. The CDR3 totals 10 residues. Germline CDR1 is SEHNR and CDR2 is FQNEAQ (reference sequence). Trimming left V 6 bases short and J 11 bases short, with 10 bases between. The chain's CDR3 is CASSLAKAFF. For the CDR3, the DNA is TGTGCCAGCAGTTTGGCCAAGGCTTTCTTT.

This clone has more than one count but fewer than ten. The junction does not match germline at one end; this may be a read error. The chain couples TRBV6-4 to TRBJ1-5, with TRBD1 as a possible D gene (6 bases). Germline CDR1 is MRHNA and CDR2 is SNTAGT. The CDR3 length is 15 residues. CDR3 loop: CASSDPTPDRQTLDF. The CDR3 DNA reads TGTGCCAGCAGTGACCCAACACCAGACAGGCAGACGTTGGATTTT.

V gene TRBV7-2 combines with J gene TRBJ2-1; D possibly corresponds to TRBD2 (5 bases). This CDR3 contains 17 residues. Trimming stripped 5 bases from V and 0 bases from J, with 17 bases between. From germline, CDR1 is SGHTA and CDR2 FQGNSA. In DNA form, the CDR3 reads TGTGCCAGCAGCGCGAGGTTAAGCGGAAGCTCCTACAATGAGCAGTTCTTC. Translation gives CASSARLSGSSYNEQFF.

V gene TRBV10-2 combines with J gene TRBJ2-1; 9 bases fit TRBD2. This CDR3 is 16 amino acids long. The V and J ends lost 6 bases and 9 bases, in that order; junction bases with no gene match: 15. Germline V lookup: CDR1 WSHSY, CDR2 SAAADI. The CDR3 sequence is CASRDLSGGLLAEQFF. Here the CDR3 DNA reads TGCGCCAGCAGAGACCTTAGCGGGGGCCTCCTAGCTGAGCAGTTCTTC.

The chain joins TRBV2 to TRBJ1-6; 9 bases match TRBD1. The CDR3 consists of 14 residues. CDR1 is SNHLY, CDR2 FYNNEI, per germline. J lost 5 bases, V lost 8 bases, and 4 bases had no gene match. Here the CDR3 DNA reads TGTGCCAGCGGGACAGGGACAAATAATTCACCCCTCCACTTT. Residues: CASGTGTNNSPLHF.